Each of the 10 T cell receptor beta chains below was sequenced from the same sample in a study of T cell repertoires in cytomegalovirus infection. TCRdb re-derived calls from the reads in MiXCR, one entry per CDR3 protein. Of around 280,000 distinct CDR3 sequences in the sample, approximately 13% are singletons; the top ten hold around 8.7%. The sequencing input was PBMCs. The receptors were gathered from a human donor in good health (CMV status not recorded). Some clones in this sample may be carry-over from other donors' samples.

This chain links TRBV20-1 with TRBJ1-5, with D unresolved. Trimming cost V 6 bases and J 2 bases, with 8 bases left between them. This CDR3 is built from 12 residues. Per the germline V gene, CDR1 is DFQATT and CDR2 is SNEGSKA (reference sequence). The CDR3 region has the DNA TGCAGTGCCCTCGGGGGCAATCAGCCCCAGCATTTT. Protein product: CSALGGNQPQHF.

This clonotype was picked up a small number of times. The CDR3 nucleotides read TGCGCCAGCAGCTTTCACCCAGACAGGGCCCCGTATGGCTACACCTTC. Its protein is CASSFHPDRAPYGYTF. This chain links TRBV5-1 with TRBJ1-2, with 7 bases that match TRBD1. The V segment lost 2 bases and the J segment 5 bases; nucleotides outside the gene matches: 12. This CDR3 has 16 residues. Germline CDR1 and CDR2: SGHRS and YFSETQ.

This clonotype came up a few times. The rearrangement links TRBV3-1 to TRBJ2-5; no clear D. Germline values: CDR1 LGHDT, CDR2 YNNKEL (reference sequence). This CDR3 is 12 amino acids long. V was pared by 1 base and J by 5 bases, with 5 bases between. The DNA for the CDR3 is TGTGCCAGCAGCCAAGGTCTTGAGACCCAGTACTTC. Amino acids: CASSQGLETQYF.

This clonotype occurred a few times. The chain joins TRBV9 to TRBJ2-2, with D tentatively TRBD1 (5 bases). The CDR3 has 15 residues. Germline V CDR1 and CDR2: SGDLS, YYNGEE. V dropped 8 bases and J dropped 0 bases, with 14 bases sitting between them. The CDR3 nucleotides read TGTGCCAGTCACACAGGAACTTCGAACACCGGGGAGCTGTTTTTT. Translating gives CASHTGTSNTGELFF.

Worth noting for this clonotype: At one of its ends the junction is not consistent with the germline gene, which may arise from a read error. CDR3 amino acids: CAISYRNTEAFF. The CDR3 nucleotides are TGTGCCATCAGCTACAGGAACACTGAAGCTTTCTTT. The genes are TRBV11-2 and TRBJ1-1; D unclear. The germline CDR1 and CDR2 sequences are SGHAT and FQNNGV. This CDR3 contains 12 residues.

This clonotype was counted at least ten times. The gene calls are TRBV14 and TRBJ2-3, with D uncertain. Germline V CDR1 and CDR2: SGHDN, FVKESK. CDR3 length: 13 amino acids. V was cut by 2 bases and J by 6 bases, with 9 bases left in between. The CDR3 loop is CASSQHSADTQYF. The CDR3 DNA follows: TGTGCCAGCAGCCAACACTCTGCCGATACGCAGTATTTT.

CDR3 nucleotides: TGTGCCAGCAGCTTAGAGGGGCAGGTCTATGGCTACACCTTC. It translates to CASSLEGQVYGYTF. This sequence joins TRBV28 and TRBJ1-2, with a possible D match to TRBD1 (5 bases). This CDR3 spans 14 amino acids. Germline CDR1 reads MDHEN; CDR2 reads SYDVKM. V shed 6 bases and J shed 4 bases, with 15 bases lying between them.

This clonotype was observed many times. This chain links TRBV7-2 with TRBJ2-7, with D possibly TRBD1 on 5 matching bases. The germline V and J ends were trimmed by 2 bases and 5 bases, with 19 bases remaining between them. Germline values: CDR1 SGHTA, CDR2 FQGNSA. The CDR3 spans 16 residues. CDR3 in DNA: TGTGCCAGCAGCTTATGGTTAATAGGGGCCTCTCACGAGCAGTACTTC. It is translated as CASSLWLIGASHEQYF.

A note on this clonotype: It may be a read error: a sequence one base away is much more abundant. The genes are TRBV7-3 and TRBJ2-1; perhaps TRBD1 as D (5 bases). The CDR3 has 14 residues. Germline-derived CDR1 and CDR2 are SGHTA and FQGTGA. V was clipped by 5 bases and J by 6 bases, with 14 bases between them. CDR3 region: CASSPSAGINEQFF. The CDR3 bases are TGTGCCAGCAGCCCGTCGGCAGGGATCAATGAGCAGTTCTTC.

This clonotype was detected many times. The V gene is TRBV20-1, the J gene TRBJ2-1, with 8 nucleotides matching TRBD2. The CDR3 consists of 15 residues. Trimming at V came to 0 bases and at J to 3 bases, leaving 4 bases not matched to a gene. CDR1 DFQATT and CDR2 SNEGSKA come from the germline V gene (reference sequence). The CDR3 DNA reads TGCAGTGCTAGAGAAAGCGGGAGTGACTACAATGAGCAGTTCTTC. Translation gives CSARESGSDYNEQFF.